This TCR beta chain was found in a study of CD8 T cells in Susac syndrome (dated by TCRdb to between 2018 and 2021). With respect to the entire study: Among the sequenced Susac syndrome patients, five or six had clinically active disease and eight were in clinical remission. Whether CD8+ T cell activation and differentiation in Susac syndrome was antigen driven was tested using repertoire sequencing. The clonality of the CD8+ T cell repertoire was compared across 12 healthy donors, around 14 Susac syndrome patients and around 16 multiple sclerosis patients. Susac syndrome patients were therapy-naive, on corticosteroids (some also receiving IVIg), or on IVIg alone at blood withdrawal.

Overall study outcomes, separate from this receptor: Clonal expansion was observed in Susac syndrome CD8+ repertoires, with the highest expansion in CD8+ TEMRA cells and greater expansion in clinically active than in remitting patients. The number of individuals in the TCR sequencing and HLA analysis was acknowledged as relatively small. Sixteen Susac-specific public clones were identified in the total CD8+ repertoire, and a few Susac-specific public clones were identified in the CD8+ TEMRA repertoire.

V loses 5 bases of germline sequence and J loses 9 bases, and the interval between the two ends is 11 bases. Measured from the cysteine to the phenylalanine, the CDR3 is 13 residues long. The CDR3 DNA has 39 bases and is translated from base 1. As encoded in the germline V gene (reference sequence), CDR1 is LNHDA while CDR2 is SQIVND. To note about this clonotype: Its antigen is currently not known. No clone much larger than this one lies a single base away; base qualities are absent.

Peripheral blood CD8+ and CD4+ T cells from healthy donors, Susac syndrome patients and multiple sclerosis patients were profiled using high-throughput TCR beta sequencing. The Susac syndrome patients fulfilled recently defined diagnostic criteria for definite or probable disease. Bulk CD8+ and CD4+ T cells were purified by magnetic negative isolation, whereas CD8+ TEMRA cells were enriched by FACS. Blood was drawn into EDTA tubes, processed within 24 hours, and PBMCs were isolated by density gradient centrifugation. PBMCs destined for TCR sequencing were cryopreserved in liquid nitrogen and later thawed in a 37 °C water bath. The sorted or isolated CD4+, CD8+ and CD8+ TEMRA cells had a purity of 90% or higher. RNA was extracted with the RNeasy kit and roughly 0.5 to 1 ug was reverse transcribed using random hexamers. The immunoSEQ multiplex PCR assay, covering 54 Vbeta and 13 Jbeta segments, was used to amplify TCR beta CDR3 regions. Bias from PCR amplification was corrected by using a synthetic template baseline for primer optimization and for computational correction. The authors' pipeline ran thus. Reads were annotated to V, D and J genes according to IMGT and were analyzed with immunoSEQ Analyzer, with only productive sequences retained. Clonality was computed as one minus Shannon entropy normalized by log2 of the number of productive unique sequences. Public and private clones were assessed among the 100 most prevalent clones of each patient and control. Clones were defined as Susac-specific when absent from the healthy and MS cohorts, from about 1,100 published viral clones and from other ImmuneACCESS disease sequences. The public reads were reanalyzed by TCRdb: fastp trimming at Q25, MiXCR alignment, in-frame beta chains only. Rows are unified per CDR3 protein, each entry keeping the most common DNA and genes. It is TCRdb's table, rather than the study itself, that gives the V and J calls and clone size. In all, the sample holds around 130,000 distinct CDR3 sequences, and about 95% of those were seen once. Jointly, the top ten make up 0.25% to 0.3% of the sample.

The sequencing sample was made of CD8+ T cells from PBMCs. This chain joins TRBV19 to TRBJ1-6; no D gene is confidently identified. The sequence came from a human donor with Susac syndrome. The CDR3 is CASSLPDISPLHF. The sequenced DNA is TGTGCCAGTAGTCTACCCGATATTTCACCCCTCCACTTT. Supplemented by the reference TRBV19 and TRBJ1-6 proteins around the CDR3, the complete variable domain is DGGITQSPKYLFRKEGQNVTLSCEQNLNHDAMYWYRQDPGQGLRLIYYSQIVNDFQKGDIAEGYSVSREKKESFPLTVTSAQKNPTAFYLCASSLPDISPLHFGNGTRLTVT.